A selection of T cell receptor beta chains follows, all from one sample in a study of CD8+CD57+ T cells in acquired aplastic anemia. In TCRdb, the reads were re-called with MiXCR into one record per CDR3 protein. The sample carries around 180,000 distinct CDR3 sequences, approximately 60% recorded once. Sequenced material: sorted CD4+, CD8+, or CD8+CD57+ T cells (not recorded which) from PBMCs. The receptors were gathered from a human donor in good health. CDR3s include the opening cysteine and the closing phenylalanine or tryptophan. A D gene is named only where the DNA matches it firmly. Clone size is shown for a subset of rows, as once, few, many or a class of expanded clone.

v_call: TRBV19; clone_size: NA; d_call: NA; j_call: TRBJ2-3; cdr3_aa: CASRAGADTQYF; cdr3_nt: TGTGCCAGTAGAGCAGGGGCAGATACGCAGTATTTT
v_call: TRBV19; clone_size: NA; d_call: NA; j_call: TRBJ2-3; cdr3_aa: CASSMRGGGTDTQYF; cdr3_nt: TGTGCCAGTAGTATGCGGGGTGGGGGGACAGATACGCAGTATTTT
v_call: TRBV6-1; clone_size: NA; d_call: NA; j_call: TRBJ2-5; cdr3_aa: CASMGETQYF; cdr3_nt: TGTGCCAGCATGGGAGAGACCCAGTACTTC
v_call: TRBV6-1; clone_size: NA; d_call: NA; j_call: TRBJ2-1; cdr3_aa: CASSLLPGQNEQFF; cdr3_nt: TGTGCCAGCAGTTTGCTTCCAGGCCAAAATGAGCAGTTCTTC
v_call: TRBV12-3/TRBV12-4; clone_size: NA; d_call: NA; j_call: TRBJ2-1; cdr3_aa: CASSLARGAEQFF; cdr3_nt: TGTGCCAGCAGTTTAGCTCGGGGAGCTGAGCAGTTCTTC
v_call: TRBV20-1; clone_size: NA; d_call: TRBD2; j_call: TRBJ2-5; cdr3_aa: CSARVGRVSSGRETQYF; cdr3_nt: TGCAGTGCTAGAGTGGGTCGGGTGTCTAGCGGGAGGGAGACCCAGTACTTC
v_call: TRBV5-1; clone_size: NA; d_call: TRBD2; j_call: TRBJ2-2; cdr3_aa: CASSLSGGPEPLFF; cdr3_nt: TGCGCCAGCAGCTTAAGCGGGGGACCCGAACCTCTGTTTTTT
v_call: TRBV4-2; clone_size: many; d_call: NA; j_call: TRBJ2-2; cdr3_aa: CASSQDGRYTGELFF; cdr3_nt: TGTGCCAGCAGCCAAGATGGACGATACACCGGGGAGCTGTTTTTT
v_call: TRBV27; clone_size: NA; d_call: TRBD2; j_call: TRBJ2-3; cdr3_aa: CASSLAGGPRGTQYF; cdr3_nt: TGTGCCAGCAGTTTAGCGGGAGGGCCCCGAGGTACGCAGTATTTT
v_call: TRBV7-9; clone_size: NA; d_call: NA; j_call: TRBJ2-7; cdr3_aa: CASSLPSYYEQYF; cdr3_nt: TGTGCCAGCAGCTTACCCAGTTACTACGAGCAGTACTTC
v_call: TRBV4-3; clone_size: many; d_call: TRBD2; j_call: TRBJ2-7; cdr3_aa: CASSQGTGTSGYEQYF; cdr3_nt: TGCGCCAGCAGCCAAGGGACCGGGACTAGCGGATACGAGCAGTACTTC
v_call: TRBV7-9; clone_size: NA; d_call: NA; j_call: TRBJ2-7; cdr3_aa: CTSSKGGAQDYEQYF; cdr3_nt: TGTACCAGCAGCAAAGGGGGAGCACAGGACTACGAGCAGTACTTC
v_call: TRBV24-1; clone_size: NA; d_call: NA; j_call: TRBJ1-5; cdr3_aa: CATSDQDYNQPQHF; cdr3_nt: TGTGCCACCAGTGATCAGGATTACAATCAGCCCCAGCATTTT
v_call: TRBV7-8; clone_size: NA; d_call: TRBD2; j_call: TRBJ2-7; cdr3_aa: CASSLGPGGYEQYF; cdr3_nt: TGTGCCAGCAGCCTGGGTCCGGGGGGCTACGAGCAGTACTTC
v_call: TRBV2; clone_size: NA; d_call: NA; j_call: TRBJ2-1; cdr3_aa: CASSRLGYYNEQFF; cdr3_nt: TGTGCCAGCAGTCGACTAGGCTACTACAATGAGCAGTTCTTC
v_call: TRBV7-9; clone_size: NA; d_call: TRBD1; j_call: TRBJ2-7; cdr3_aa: CASSSGDRVYEQYF; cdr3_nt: TGTGCCAGCAGCTCAGGGGACAGGGTCTACGAGCAGTACTTC
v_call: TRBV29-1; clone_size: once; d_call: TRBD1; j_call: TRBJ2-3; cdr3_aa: CSAPNEDRGLTDTQYF; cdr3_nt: TGCAGCGCTCCGAATGAGGACAGGGGCCTCACAGATACGCAGTATTTT
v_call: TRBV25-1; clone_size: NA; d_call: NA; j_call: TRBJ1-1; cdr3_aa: CASSEGHNMNTEAFF; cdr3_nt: TGTGCCAGCAGTGAGGGACACAACATGAACACTGAAGCTTTCTTT
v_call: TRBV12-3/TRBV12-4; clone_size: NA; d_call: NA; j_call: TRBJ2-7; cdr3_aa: CASSLALGSSFEQYF; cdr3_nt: TGTGCCAGCAGTTTAGCTCTAGGGTCCTCCTTCGAGCAGTACTTC
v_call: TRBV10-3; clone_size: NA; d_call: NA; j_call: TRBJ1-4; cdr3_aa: CAIRRGNEKLFF; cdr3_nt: TGTGCCATCAGGAGGGGGAATGAAAAACTGTTTTTT
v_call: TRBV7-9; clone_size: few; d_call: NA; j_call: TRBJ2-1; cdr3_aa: CAASRGTRTNEQFF; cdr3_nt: TGTGCCGCCAGCCGAGGGACACGTACCAATGAGCAGTTCTTC
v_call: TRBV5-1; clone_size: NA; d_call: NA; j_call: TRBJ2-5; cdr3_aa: CASSLGGWNQETQYF; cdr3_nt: TGCGCCAGCAGCTTGGGTGGTTGGAACCAAGAGACCCAGTACTTC
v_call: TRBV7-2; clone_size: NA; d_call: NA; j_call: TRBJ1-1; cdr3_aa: CASSSTLNTEAFF; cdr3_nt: TGTGCCAGCAGCTCTACACTGAACACTGAAGCTTTCTTT
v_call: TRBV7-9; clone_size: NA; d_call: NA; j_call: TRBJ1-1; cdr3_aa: CASRAGYESTGYTEAFF; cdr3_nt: TGCGCCAGCAGAGCGGGGTACGAGAGTACTGGGTACACTGAAGCTTTCTTT
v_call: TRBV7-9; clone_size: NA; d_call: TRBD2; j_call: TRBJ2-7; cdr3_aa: CASSLGREGEQYF; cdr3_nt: TGTGCCAGCAGCTTAGGTAGGGAGGGCGAGCAGTACTTC
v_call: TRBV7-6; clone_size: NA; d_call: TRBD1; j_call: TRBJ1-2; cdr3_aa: CASSLASRTGPGYTF; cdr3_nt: TGTGCCAGCAGCTTAGCGTCCCGGACAGGTCCTGGCTACACCTTC
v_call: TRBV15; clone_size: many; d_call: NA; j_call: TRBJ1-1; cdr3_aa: CATMGSAGTDEAFF; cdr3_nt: TGTGCCACCATGGGGTCCGCTGGGACGGATGAAGCTTTCTTT